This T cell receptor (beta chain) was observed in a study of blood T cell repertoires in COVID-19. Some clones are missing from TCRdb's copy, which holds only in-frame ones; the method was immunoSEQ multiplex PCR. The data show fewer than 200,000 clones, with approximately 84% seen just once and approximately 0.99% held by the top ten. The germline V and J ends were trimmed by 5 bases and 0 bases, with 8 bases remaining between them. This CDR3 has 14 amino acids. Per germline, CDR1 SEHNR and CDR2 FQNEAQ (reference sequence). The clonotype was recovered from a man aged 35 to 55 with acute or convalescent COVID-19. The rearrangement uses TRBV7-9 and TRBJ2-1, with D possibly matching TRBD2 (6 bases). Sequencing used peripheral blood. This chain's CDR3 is CASSPGGSYNEQFF. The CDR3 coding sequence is TGTGCCAGCAGCCCCGGGGGCTCCTACAATGAGCAGTTCTTC.